These 26 T cell receptor beta chains originate from one sample sequenced in a study of radiotherapy plus CTLA-4 blockade in lung cancer. Profiling relied on immunoSEQ multiplex PCR, and the TCRdb table lists in-frame clones only, not all of them. The sample includes more than 90,000 clones, approximately 80% of them seen just once. The material was peripheral blood, obtained from a patient treated with radiotherapy plus ipilimumab. Source of these receptors: a human donor with non-small cell lung cancer who had a partial response to radiotherapy plus ipilimumab.

The chain links TRBV2 to TRBJ2-7; 9 nucleotides match TRBD2. The germline V gene has CDR1 SNHLY and CDR2 FYNNEI. J was trimmed by 5 bases and V by 7 bases; bases with no gene match: 9. The length of the CDR3 is 14 residues. In nucleotides, the CDR3 is TGTGCCAGCACGATCAGCGGGAGGCCCCACGAGCAGTACGTC. The encoded protein is CASTISGRPHEQYV.

This clone was counted only a few times. V usage is TRBV5-1 and J usage is TRBJ1-1; tentatively, D is TRBD1 (5 bases). From germline, CDR1 is SGHRS and CDR2 YFSETQ. CDR3 length: 17 residues. V was trimmed by 0 bases and J by 6 bases, leaving 21 bases between them. For the CDR3, the DNA is TGCGCCAGCAGCTTGGAGATACAGGTGGCATGGGGCGCTGAAGCTTTCTTT. Residues: CASSLEIQVAWGAEAFF.

The rearrangement uses TRBV2 and TRBJ1-1, with a possible D match to TRBD1 (6 bases). Trimming cost V 8 bases and J 1 base, with 14 bases left between them. The CDR3 spans 14 residues. Germline loops: CDR1 SNHLY, CDR2 FYNNEI. The CDR3 DNA reads as TGTGCCAGCGTATTTTTACAGGGGAACACTGAAGCTTTCTTT. Amino acid sequence: CASVFLQGNTEAFF.

Details on this clone: The junction does not match germline at one end; this may be a read error. The chain is built from TRBV5-6 and TRBJ2-7, with TRBD1 matching 9 bases. Germline V gene lookup returns CDR1 SGHDT and CDR2 YYEEEE. The CDR3 spans 14 residues. The CDR3 loop is CASSRGQGLYEQYF. The CDR3 DNA sequence: TGCGCCAGCAGCCGGGGACAGGGTTTATACGAGCAGTACTTC.

The chain has TRBV15 and TRBJ2-2, with 8 bases that match TRBD2. J lost 5 bases, V lost 0 bases, and 8 bases had no gene match. Germline values: CDR1 LNHNV, CDR2 YYDKDF (reference sequence). This CDR3 comprises 17 residues. In nucleotides, the CDR3 is TGTGCCACCAGCAGAGATCTAGGTAGCGGGAAAACCGGGGAGCTGTTTTTT. It specifies CATSRDLGSGKTGELFF.

J is TRBJ2-5 and V is TRBV6-1, with D tentatively TRBD2 (6 bases). The J call may be incorrect, as the DNA end agrees better with TRBJ2-7. Germline V lookup: CDR1 MNHNS, CDR2 SASEGT. The CDR3 is 14 amino acids. The DNA of the CDR3 is TGTGCCAGCAGAATTTCCGGGACTGAAAACGAGCAGTACTTC. Its translation: CASRISGTENEQYF.

The chain recombines TRBV7-8 with TRBJ2-3; TRBD2 is a possible D gene (5 bases). The germline V and J ends were trimmed by 5 bases and 3 bases, with 15 bases remaining between them. CDR3 length equals 15 residues. Germline CDR1 reads SGHVS; CDR2 reads FQNEAQ. CDR3 loop: CASSPTGSLTDTQYF. In nucleotides, the CDR3 is TGTGCCAGCAGCCCAACGGGGAGCCTGACAGATACGCAGTATTTT. Full variable domain (outside the CDR3, taken from reference TRBV7-8 and TRBJ2-3): GAGVSQSPRYKVAKRGQDVALRCDPISGHVSLFWYQQALGQGPEFLTYFQNEAQLDKSGLPSDRFFAERPEGSVSTLKIQRTQQEDSAVYLCASSPTGSLTDTQYFGPGTRLTVL.

The chain joins TRBV19 to TRBJ1-3, with a tentative D call TRBD1 (5 bases). This CDR3 has 17 amino acids. Per germline, CDR1 LNHDA and CDR2 SQIVND (reference sequence). Trimming took off 3 bases at V and 0 bases at J, with 15 bases between the two ends. The CDR3 nucleotides are TGTGCCAGTAGTATGAATTGGGGCGGCTTCTCTGGAAACACCATATATTTT. Amino acids: CASSMNWGGFSGNTIYF.

This clone was seen once. A junction end diverges from the germline sequence, so it may reflect a read error. The genes are TRBV5-6 and TRBJ2-3, with TRBD2 identical over 11 bases. The germline V gene encodes CDR1 SGHDT and CDR2 YYEEEE. This CDR3 spans 15 amino acids. For the CDR3, the DNA is TGTGCCAGCAGCTTGATAGCGGGAGGGCCAGATACGCGGTATTTT. This encodes CASSLIAGGPDTRYF.

V and J are TRBV28 and TRBJ1-5; TRBD1 aligns across 7 bases. CDR1 and CDR2 from the germline V gene are MDHEN and SYDVKM. V trimming: 3 bases; J trimming: 5 bases; junction bases outside the gene matches: 4. This CDR3 region has 14 residues. As DNA, the CDR3 is TGTGCCAGCAGTTTTGACAGGGAGGATCAGCCCCAGCATTTT. Its protein product is CASSFDREDQPQHF.

The chain employs TRBV5-4 and TRBJ2-2; TRBD2 agrees at 12 bases. There are 15 residues in the CDR3. From germline, CDR1 is SGHNT and CDR2 YYREEE (reference sequence). The junction had 5 bases not matched to a gene; V was cut back by 4 bases and J by 7 bases. The CDR3 loop is CASSRLAGESGELFF. The DNA of the CDR3 is TGTGCCAGCAGCCGACTAGCGGGAGAGAGCGGGGAGCTGTTTTTT.

The chain recombines TRBV11-3 with TRBJ2-4; D possibly corresponds to TRBD1 (5 bases). Germline V gene sequence: CDR1 SGHNT, CDR2 YENEEA. The CDR3 has 16 amino acids. V was shortened by 4 bases and J by 0 bases, with 13 bases between the two germline ends. The CDR3 is CASSSNSGLAKNIQYF. The CDR3 DNA is TGTGCCAGCAGCTCGAACTCAGGGCTAGCCAAAAACATTCAGTACTTC.

The CDR3 sequence is CASSQGGGRYNTEAFF. CDR3 nucleotide sequence: TGCGCCAGCAGCCAGGGGGGGGGCAGGTACAACACTGAAGCTTTCTTT. This chain uses TRBV4-1 with TRBJ1-1, with D maybe TRBD1 (6 bases). This CDR3 has 16 amino acids. Trimming took 3 bases from V and 2 from J, leaving 16 bases between them. Per germline, CDR1 MGHRA and CDR2 YSYEKL.

The chain couples TRBV6-1 to TRBJ1-6; 8 bases match TRBD1. The V gene end was trimmed by 3 bases and the J gene end by 6 bases; junction bases not matched to a gene: 1. This CDR3 is built from 14 residues. In germline, CDR1 is MNHNS, CDR2 SASEGT. In DNA form, the CDR3 reads TGTGCCAGCAGTGAGGACAGGGCTAATTCACCCCTCCACTTT. Translated: CASSEDRANSPLHF.

The J gene is TRBJ1-2, the V gene TRBV5-4, with 8 bases matching TRBD1. The V and J ends lost 3 bases and 4 bases, in that order; junction bases with no gene match: 2. Germline-derived CDR1 and CDR2 are SGHNT and YYREEE (reference sequence). The CDR3 sequence is 13 residues long. In DNA form, the CDR3 reads TGTGCCAGCAGCTCGGACAGGGCCTATGGCTACACCTTC. It specifies CASSSDRAYGYTF.

V gene TRBV19 combines with J gene TRBJ1-1, with 11 bases fitting TRBD1. With V trimmed by 5 bases and J by 0 bases, 5 bases remained unmatched. CDR1 is LNHDA and CDR2 is SQIVND in the germline V gene (reference sequence). CDR3 length equals 16 residues. The CDR3: CASSYGTGGLNTEAFF. CDR3 DNA: TGTGCCAGTAGTTATGGGACAGGGGGTTTGAACACTGAAGCTTTCTTT.

The chain has TRBV18 and TRBJ1-3; the match to TRBD1 covers 8 bases. The V gene's germline CDR1 is KGHSH and CDR2 LQKENI. This CDR3 contains 16 residues. The V and J ends lost 5 bases and 0 bases, in that order; junction bases with no gene match: 6. CDR3 protein: CASSFGQGYSGNTIYF. CDR3 nucleotide sequence: TGTGCCAGCTCATTCGGACAGGGATACTCTGGAAACACCATATATTTT.

The rearrangement links TRBV11-2 to TRBJ2-3; 10 nucleotides align to TRBD2. CDR3 length: 18 residues. With V trimmed by 5 bases and J by 3 bases, 14 bases remained unmatched. Looked up from germline, CDR1 is SGHAT and CDR2 is FQNNGV. The CDR3 spells CASSRGASGSLGTDTQYF. DNA for the CDR3: TGTGCCAGCAGCAGGGGAGCTAGCGGGAGTCTTGGGACAGATACGCAGTATTTT. Looking up the rest from reference TRBV11-2 and TRBJ2-3 gives the full variable domain: EAGVAQSPRYKIIEKRQSVAFWCNPISGHATLYWYQQILGQGPKLLIQFQNNGVVDDSQLPKDRFSAERLKGVDSTLKIQPAKLEDSAVYLCASSRGASGSLGTDTQYFGPGTRLTVL.

This clone was found a few times. The chain couples TRBV5-6 to TRBJ1-2, with TRBD1 matching 10 bases. Germline V gene sequence: CDR1 SGHDT, CDR2 YYEEEE. The CDR3 sequence is 16 residues long. Trimming took 1 base from V and 4 from J; bases not matched to a gene: 7. The CDR3 DNA reads as TGTGCCAGCAGCTTGTGGGGGACAGGGGACCCCTATGGCTACACCTTC. It encodes CASSLWGTGDPYGYTF.

The DNA of the CDR3 is TGTGCCAGCAGCTCGCGACTAGCGCTAAGCACAGATACGCAGTATTTT. This translates into CASSSRLALSTDTQYF. The rearrangement links TRBV13 to TRBJ2-3, with TRBD2 matching over 8 bases. Germline lookup yields CDR1 PRHDT and CDR2 FYEKMQ (reference sequence). This CDR3 is built from 16 residues. J lost 0 bases, V lost 4 bases, and 6 bases had no gene match.

This clone was seen once. The rearrangement joins TRBV25-1 to TRBJ2-3; D is possibly TRBD2 (6 bases). Germline V gene lookup returns CDR1 MGHDK and CDR2 SYGVNS. The CDR3 consists of 16 residues. Trimming stripped 0 bases from V and 1 base from J, with 11 bases between. CDR3 coding DNA: TGTGCCAGCAGTGAATATCCCCCTAGCGGCACAGATACGCAGTATTTT. It encodes CASSEYPPSGTDTQYF. Together with reference TRBV25-1 and TRBJ2-3, the CDR3 gives the full variable domain: EADIYQTPRYLVIGTGKKITLECSQTMGHDKMYWYQQDPGMELHLIHYSYGVNSTEKGDLSSESTVSRIRTEHFPLTLESARPSHTSQYLCASSEYPPSGTDTQYFGPGTRLTVL.

This clone is a singleton in its sample. The V call is TRBV6-5, the J call TRBJ1-2, with D possibly matching TRBD1 (5 bases). The germline V gene encodes CDR1 MNHEY and CDR2 SVGAGI. Trimming removed 6 bases from V and 4 bases from J, with 12 bases in between. This CDR3 comprises 13 residues. The chain's CDR3 is CASRAPGGYGYTF. CDR3 bases: TGTGCCAGCAGGGCCCCGGGGGGCTATGGCTACACCTTC.

The CDR3 is CASSLDFGRAAFF. The CDR3 DNA reads TGTGCCAGCAGCTTGGATTTTGGCAGGGCAGCTTTCTTT. J is TRBJ1-1 and V is TRBV5-4; perhaps TRBD1 as D (5 bases). Germline V gene data show CDR1 as SGHNT and CDR2 as YYREEE (reference sequence). The CDR3 has 13 amino acids. V gave up 0 bases and J gave up 10 bases, with 13 bases separating them.

The rearrangement uses TRBV5-4 and TRBJ2-7; TRBD1 might be the D (5 bases). Germline V gives CDR1 SGHNT, CDR2 YYREEE (reference sequence). This CDR3 spans 12 amino acids. V lost 4 bases and J 4 bases, leaving 9 bases between the germline ends. The CDR3 DNA follows: TGTGCCAGCAGCCCCAAGGGGTACGAGCAGTACTTC. It codes for CASSPKGYEQYF.

J is TRBJ2-3 and V is TRBV7-2; maybe TRBD1 (6 bases). Trimming cost V 5 bases and J 0 bases, with 18 bases left between them. CDR3 length: 17 amino acids. Germline loops: CDR1 SGHTA, CDR2 FQGNSA. The CDR3: CASSRRVQGASTDTQYF. CDR3 nucleotides: TGTGCCAGCAGCCGACGGGTACAGGGTGCTAGCACAGATACGCAGTATTTT.

The chain recombines TRBV6-4 with TRBJ2-6; 9 bases line up with TRBD1. Germline CDR1 is MRHNA and CDR2 is SNTAGT. V lost 0 bases and J lost 3; bases outside the gene matches: 6. The CDR3 is made up of 18 amino acids. The CDR3 loop reads CASSDSEQGAGGANVLTF. CDR3 nucleotide sequence: TGTGCCAGCAGTGACTCGGAACAGGGGGCGGGTGGGGCCAACGTCCTGACTTTC.